This TCR beta chain was identified during a study of blood T cells in healthy people across ages (dated by TCRdb to between 2014 and 2017). With regard to the full study: Template switching captured roughly one uniquely barcoded TCR beta cDNA molecule per two T cells in model experiments. To track age-related changes in TCR beta repertoire diversity, the study relied on deep sequencing normalized with unique cDNA molecular identifiers. The donors were split into four age groups: young (average about 16 years), middle-aged (more than 35), aged (62) and long-lived (over 75). To avoid experimental bias, donors of different ages were randomly spread across the sequencing lanes. For two donors (one aged 18 to 30 and one aged 80 or older), the study analyzed two additional independent replicas of 1 million unique cDNA reads from the same blood draw. Results and caveats for the whole study, not just this receptor: Donor CMV infection status was unknown, potentially confounding age-related changes in expanded clonotypes. Since profiling was done on bulk unsorted PBMCs, naive and antigen-experienced compartments could not be conclusively compared. The long-lived group showed more naive CD4+ T cells, fewer expanded clones and increased TCR diversity than the aged group, suggesting age selection. There was a strong correlation between observed TCR beta diversity and the percentage of naive T cells measured by flow cytometry. Estimates of total diversity based on one million sequenced T cells were regarded as lower bounds and as underestimates. Observed TCR beta diversity per million T cells fell roughly linearly with age, and a significant reduction was already apparent by age roughly 40.

Looking up the germline V gene yields CDR1 SGDLS and CDR2 YYNGEE. V trim: 4 bases; J trim: 3 bases; unmatched bases: 9. The CDR3 has 16 amino acids, counting the end cysteine and phenylalanine. Solely the CDR3 DNA is kept, with 48 bases framed from the first base. About this clonotype: Its specific antigen is unknown. No per-base quality is available; no much larger clone lies one base away.

The method was 5' RACE. Sequencing took place on an Illumina HiSeq 2500. A second PCR of 7 to 11 cycles was performed with a sample-barcoded 5' primer and a J-beta primer mix. A unique molecular identifier was introduced onto each TCR beta cDNA molecule by a template-switch 5' adaptor carrying 12 random nucleotides. Each sample yielded at least 3 million CDR3-containing paired-end reads. The Mint cDNA synthesis kit, primed by a TRBC-specific oligonucleotide, was used to synthesize first-strand cDNA from all RNA. Following uracil-DNA glycosylase treatment, all cDNA underwent a first 18-cycle PCR with the universal primers M1SS and BC2_uni_R. The paper's processing steps were these. For normalization, 1 million high-quality reads, each with a distinct molecular identifier, were randomly selected from each sample. Reads with shared molecular identifiers were discarded instead of being binned into consensus sequences. CDR3 identification, clonotype clustering and error correction used MiTCR with a Q25 quality threshold and the strictest error-elimination algorithm. A nonparametric unseen species model using Euler transformation provided a lower-bound estimate of total TCR beta diversity. TCRdb's own reprocessing of the public reads used fastp at Q25 and MiXCR and kept productive beta chains. Here each entry gathers all rows of one CDR3 protein and keeps the most common genes and DNA. For this entry, the V and J calls and clone size follow TCRdb and not the study's own pipeline. For this sample the table gives 1.5 million to 2 million distinct CDR3 sequences, of which around 36% were detected only once. Clones ranked in the top ten supply approximately 10% of the sample.

Systemically healthy Caucasian individuals from Russia, 35 to 40 in total and aged about 6 to 100 years, were included as donors. Each donor gave 8 to 10 milliliters of peripheral blood, collected into EDTA-treated Vacutainer tubes. PBMCs were isolated by Ficoll-Paque density-gradient centrifugation, with at least 7 million obtained per sample. Trizol reagent was used to extract total RNA from the PBMCs, yielding at least 5 micrograms per sample. Naive CD45RAhigh/CD27high T cell percentages were measured by flow cytometry on a PBMC aliquot from every donor. The clonotype comes from a woman under 40 in good health. The chain is assembled from TRBV9 and TRBJ2-2, with 7 junctional bases fitting TRBD2. Sequenced material: blood. The CDR3 region: CASSKLAKGYTGELFF. The nucleotides are TGTGCCAGCAGCAAACTAGCGAAGGGGTACACCGGGGAGCTGTTTTTT.